This TCR beta chain was documented in a study of control samples from healthy donors and cancer patients. The germline V and J ends were trimmed by 2 bases and 0 bases, with 10 bases remaining between them. The germline V gene has CDR1 SGHNT and CDR2 YENEEA. The CDR3 runs to 16 residues. Here immunoSEQ multiplex PCR was the method, and the copy in TCRdb shows in-frame clones only, minus some. This sample has roughly 43,000 clones, with more than 70% found just once. The chain links TRBV11-3 to TRBJ2-2; a weak D match, TRBD1 (5 bases). This TCR came from a woman aged 60-75 years with lung cancer. The specimen sequenced was PBMCs. For the CDR3, the DNA is TGTGCCAGCAGCTTATGGGGCTACGCGAACACCGGGGAGCTGTTTTTT. It encodes CASSLWGYANTGELFF.